This T cell receptor beta chain was retrieved from a study of T cell responses to AZD1222 COVID-19 vaccine. Trimming took off 1 base at V and 0 bases at J, with 9 bases between the two ends. From germline, CDR1 is SGHTA and CDR2 FQGNSA. CDR3 length: 15 residues. Points on this clone: Antigen specificity is unknown.

Overall study results and limits: Close to half of all spike-specific TCRs reportedly target regions of the variants that are unmutated. CD4 TCRs linked to vaccination spanned spike, dominating at 160-218 and 743-854. Increases in Spike-specific TCR breadth and depth were seen after two AZD1222 doses.

Generated by immunoSEQ multiplex PCR, the TCRdb table keeps only in-frame clones and is missing some. The data hold roughly 140,000 clones, with 90% observed a single time. The chain employs TRBV7-2 and TRBJ1-1, with unresolved D. Source: peripheral blood, taken 28 days after the second AZD1222 dose. The receptor was derived from an adult who received the AZD1222 COVID-19 vaccine. CDR3 nucleotides: TGTGCCAGCAGCTTAGGCTTAGGTCTGAACACTGAAGCTTTCTTT. This translates into CASSLGLGLNTEAFF.